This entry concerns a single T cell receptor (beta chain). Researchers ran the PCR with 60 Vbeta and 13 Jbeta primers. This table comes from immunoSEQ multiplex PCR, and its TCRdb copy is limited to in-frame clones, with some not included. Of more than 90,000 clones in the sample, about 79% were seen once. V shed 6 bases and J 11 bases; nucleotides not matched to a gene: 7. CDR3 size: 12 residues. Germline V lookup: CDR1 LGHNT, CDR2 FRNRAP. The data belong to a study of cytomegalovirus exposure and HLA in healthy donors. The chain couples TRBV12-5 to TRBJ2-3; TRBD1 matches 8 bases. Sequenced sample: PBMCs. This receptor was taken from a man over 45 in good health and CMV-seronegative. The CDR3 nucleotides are TGTGCTAGTGGCCACGGACAGGGAGGGCAGTATTTT. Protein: CASGHGQGGQYF.